Reported below is one T cell receptor (beta chain). The data are from a study of T-cell reconstitution after alpha-beta-depleted transplantation in children. Researchers prepared the TCRbeta library using unique molecular identifiers, the study reports. MiXCR, applied by TCRdb to the PCR reads, yields one record per CDR3 protein. The sample records some 500,000 distinct CDR3 sequences, about 31% being singletons. This sequence was found in a human donor who donated a stem cell graft to a child with aplastic anemia. Here the sequenced sample was PBMCs from the stem cell graft donor, taken from the stem cell graft.

The DNA of the CDR3 is TGCAGTGCTAGTGGGACTAGCGGGAGCTATGAGCAGTTCTTC. Translated, it gives CSASGTSGSYEQFF. The rearrangement joins TRBV20-1 to TRBJ2-1; 14 nucleotides line up with TRBD2. V trimming: 3 bases; J trimming: 8 bases; junction bases outside the gene matches: 3. This CDR3 is built from 14 residues. CDR1 DFQATT and CDR2 SNEGSKA come from the germline V gene (reference sequence).